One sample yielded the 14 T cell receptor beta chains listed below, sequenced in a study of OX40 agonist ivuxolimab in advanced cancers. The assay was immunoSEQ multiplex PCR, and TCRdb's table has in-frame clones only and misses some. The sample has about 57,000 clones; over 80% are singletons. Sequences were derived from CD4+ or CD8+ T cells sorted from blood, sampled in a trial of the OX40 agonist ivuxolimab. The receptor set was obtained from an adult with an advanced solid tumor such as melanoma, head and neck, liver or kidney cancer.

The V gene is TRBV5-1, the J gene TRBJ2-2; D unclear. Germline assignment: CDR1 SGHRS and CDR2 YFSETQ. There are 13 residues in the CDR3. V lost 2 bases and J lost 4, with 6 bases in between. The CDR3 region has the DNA TGCGCCAGCAGCTTCGGTCCCACCGGGGAGCTGTTTTTT. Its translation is CASSFGPTGELFF.

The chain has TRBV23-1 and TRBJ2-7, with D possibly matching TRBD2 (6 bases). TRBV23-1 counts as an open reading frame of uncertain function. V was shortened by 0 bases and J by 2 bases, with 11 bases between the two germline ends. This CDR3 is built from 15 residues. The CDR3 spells CASSQSNSGTYEQYF. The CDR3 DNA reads TGCGCCAGCAGTCAATCGAATAGCGGAACCTACGAGCAGTACTTC.

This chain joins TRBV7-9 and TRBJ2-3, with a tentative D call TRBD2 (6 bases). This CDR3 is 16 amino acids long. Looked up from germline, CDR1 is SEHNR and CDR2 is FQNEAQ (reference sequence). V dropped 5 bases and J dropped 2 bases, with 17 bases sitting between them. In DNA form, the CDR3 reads TGTGCCAGCAGCCCATCGATCGGGAGTTTCACAGATACGCAGTATTTT. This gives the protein CASSPSIGSFTDTQYF.

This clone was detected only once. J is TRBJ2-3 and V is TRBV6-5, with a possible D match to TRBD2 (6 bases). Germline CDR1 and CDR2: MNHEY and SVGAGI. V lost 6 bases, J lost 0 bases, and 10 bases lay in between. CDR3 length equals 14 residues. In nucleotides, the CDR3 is TGTGCCAGCAGGCGGGAAATCAGCACAGATACGCAGTATTTT. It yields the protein CASRREISTDTQYF.

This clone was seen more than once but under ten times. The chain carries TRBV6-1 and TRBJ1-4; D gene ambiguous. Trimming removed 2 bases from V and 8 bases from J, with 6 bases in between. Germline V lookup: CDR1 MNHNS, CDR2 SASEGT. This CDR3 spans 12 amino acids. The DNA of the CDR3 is TGTGCCAGCAGTGAACTGGGAGAAAAACTGTTTTTT. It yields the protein CASSELGEKLFF.

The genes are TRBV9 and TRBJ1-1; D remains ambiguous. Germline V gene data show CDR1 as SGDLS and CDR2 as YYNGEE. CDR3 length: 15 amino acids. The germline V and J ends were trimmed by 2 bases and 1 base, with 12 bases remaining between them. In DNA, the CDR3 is TGTGCCAGCAGCGTGGCAAACGTGAAGAACACTGAAGCTTTCTTT. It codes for CASSVANVKNTEAFF.

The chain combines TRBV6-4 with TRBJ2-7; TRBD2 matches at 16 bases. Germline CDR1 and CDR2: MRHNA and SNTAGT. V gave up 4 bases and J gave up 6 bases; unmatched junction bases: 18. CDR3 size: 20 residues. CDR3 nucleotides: TGTGCCAGCAGTGGCTTACTTCCCGGGACTAGCGGGAGGGCCCGGGCCGAGCAGTACTTC. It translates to CASSGLLPGTSGRARAEQYF.

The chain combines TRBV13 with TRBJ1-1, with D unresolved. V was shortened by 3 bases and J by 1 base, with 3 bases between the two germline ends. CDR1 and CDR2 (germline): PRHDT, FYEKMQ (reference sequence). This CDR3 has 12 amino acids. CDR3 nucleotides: TGTGCCAGCAGCTTTTCGAACACTGAAGCTTTCTTT. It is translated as CASSFSNTEAFF.

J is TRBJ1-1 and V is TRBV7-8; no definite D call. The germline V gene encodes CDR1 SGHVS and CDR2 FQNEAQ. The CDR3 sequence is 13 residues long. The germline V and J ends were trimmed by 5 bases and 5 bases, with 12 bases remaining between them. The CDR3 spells CASSPARATEAFF. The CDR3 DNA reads TGTGCCAGCAGCCCCGCCCGCGCTACTGAAGCTTTCTTT. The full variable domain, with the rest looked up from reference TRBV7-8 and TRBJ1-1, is GAGVSQSPRYKVAKRGQDVALRCDPISGHVSLFWYQQALGQGPEFLTYFQNEAQLDKSGLPSDRFFAERPEGSVSTLKIQRTQQEDSAVYLCASSPARATEAFFGQGTRLTVV.

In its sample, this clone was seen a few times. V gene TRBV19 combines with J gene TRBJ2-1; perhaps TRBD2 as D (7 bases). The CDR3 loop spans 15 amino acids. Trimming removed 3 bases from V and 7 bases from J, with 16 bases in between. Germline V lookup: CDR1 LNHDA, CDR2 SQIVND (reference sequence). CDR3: CASSMGAEAGNEQFF. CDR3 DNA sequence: TGTGCCAGTAGTATGGGGGCAGAAGCGGGGAATGAGCAGTTCTTC.

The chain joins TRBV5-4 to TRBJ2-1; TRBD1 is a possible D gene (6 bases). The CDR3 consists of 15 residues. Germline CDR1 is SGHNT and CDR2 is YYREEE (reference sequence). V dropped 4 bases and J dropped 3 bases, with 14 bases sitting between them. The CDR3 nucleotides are TGTGCCAGCAGCCCCGGGACAAGCGGCTACAATGAGCAGTTCTTC. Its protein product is CASSPGTSGYNEQFF. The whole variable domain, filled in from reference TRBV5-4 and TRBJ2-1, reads ETGVTQSPTHLIKTRGQQVTLRCSSQSGHNTVSWYQQALGQGPQFIFQYYREEENGRGNFPPRFSGLQFPNYSSELNVNALELDDSALYLCASSPGTSGYNEQFFGPGTRLTVL.

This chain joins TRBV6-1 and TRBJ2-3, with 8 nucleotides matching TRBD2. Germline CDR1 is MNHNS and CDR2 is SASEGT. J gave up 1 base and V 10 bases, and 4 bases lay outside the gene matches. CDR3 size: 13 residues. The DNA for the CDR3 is TGTGCCACCGCGACTAGCGGCACAGATACGCAGTATTTT. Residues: CATATSGTDTQYF.

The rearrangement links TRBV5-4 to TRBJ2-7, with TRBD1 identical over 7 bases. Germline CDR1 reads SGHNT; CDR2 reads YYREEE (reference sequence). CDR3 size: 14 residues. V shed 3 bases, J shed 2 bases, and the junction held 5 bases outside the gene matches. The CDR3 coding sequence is TGTGCCAGCAGCTCCACAGGGGATCCCTACGAGCAGTACTTC. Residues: CASSSTGDPYEQYF.

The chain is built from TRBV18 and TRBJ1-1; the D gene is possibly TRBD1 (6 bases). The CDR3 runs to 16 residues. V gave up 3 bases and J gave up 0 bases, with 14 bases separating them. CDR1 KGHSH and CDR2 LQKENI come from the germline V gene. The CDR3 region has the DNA TGTGCCAGCTCACCGCGGACGACAGGTATGAACACTGAAGCTTTCTTT. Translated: CASSPRTTGMNTEAFF.